Described below is a single T cell receptor (beta chain) sequence and its context. The length of the CDR3 is 16 residues. Trimming took off 1 base at V and 3 bases at J, with 15 bases between the two ends. CDR1 is LNHNV, CDR2 YYDKDF, per germline (reference sequence). The table came from immunoSEQ multiplex PCR; TCRdb's copy has only in-frame clones and leaves some out. The sample lists under 15,000 clones, approximately 91% occurring once. The data are from a study of blood T cell repertoires in COVID-19. This clonotype was obtained from a human donor in a cohort sampled during active COVID-19. Sequencing was done on a sample of peripheral blood. J is TRBJ1-1 and V is TRBV15; D gene uncertain. The CDR3 DNA follows: TGTGCCACCAGCAGAGCTGAGGGCGCTGGGCACACTGAAGCTTTCTTT. Translation gives CATSRAEGAGHTEAFF.